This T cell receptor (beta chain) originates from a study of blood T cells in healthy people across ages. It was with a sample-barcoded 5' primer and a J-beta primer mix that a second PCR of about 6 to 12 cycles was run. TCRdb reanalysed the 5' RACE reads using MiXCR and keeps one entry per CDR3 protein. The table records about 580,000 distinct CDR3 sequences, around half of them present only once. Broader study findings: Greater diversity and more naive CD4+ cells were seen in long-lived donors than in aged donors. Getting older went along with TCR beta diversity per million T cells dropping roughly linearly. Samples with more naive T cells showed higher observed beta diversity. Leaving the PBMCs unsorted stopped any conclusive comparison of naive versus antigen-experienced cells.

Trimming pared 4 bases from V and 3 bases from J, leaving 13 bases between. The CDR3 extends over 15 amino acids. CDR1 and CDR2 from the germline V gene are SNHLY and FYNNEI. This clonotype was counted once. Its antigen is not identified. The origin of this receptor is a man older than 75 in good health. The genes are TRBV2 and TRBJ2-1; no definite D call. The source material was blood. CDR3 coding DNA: TGTGCCAGCAGTGCCTACCAGACCCACTACAATGAGCAGTTCTTC. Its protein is CASSAYQTHYNEQFF.